The source of this T cell receptor beta chain is a study of CD8 T cells in Susac syndrome. The V end was cut by 1 base, the J end by 16 bases, with 12 bases between. This CDR3 contains 12 residues. Germline V lookup: CDR1 SGDLS, CDR2 YYNGEE. Reverse transcription of about 0.45 to 1 ug RNA was carried out with random hexamers. TCRdb reprocessed the immunoSEQ multiplex PCR reads via MiXCR and lists one record per CDR3 protein. Of 130,000 or so distinct CDR3 sequences listed, roughly 94% are singletons. The source is a human donor with Susac syndrome. The chain carries TRBV9 and TRBJ1-6; D uncertain. Material for sequencing was CD8+ T cells from PBMCs. The CDR3 DNA is TGTGCCAGCAGCGTAAGCGGACGGGAGCTCCACTTT. Amino acid sequence: CASSVSGRELHF.